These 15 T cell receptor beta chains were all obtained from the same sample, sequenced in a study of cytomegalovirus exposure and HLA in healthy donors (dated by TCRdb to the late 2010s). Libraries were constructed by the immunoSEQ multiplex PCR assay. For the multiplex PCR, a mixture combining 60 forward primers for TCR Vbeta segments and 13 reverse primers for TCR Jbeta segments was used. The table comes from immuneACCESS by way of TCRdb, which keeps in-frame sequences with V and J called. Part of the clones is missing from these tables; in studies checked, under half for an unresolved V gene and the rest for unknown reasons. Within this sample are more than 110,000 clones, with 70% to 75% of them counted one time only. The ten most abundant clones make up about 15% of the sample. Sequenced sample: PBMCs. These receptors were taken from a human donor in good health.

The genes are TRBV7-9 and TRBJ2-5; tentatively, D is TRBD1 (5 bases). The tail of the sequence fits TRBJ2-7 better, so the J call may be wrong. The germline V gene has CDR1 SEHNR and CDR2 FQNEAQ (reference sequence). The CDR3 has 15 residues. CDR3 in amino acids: CASSSPADSSYEQYF. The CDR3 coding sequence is TGTGCCAGCAGCTCCCCGGCCGACAGCTCCTACGAGCAGTACTTC.

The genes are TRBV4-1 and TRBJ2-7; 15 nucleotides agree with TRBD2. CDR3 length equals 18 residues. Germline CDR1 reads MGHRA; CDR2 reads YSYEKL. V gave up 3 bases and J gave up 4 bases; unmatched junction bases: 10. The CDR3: CASSHGLAGGPSAYEQYF. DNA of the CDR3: TGCGCCAGCAGCCACGGACTAGCGGGAGGGCCGTCGGCTTACGAGCAGTACTTC.

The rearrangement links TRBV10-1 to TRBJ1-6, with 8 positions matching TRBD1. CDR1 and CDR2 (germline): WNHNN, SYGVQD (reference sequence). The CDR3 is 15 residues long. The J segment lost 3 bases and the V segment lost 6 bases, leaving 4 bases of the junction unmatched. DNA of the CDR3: TGCGCCAGCAGCCGTGACAGGGGCTATAATTCACCCCTCCACTTT. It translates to CASSRDRGYNSPLHF.

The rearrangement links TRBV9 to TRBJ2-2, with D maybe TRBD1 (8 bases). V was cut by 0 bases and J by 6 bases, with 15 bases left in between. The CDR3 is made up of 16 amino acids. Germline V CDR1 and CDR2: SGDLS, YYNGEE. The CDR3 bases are TGTGCCAGCAGCGTAGGTGGACAGGGAGGGGCCGGGGAGCTGTTTTTT. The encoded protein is CASSVGGQGGAGELFF.

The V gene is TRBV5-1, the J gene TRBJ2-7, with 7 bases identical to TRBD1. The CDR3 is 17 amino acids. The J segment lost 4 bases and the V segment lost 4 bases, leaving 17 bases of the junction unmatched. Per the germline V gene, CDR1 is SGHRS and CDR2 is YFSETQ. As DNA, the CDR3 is TGCGCCAGCAGCCGAGCGACAGGGAATAGCCCGGGTTACGAGCAGTACTTC. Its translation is CASSRATGNSPGYEQYF.

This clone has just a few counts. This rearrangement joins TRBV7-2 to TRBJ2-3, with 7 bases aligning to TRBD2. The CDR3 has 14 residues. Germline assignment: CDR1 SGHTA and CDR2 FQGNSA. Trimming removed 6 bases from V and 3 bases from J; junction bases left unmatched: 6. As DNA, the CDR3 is TGTGCCAGCAGACCCGGCGGGAGAACAGATACGCAGTATTTT. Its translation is CASRPGGRTDTQYF.

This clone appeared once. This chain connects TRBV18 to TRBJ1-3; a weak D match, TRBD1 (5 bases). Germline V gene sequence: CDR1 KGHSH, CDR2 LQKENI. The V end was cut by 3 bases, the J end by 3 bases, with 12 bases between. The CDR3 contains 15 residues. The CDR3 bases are TGTGCCAGCTCACCCCCGGGACTTAATGGAAACACCATATATTTT. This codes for CASSPPGLNGNTIYF.

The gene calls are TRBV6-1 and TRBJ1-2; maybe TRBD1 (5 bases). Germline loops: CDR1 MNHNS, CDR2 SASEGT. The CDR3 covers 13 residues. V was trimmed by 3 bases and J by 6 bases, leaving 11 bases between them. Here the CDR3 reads CASSDRVMDGYTF. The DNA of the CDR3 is TGTGCCAGCAGTGACAGGGTTATGGATGGCTACACCTTC.

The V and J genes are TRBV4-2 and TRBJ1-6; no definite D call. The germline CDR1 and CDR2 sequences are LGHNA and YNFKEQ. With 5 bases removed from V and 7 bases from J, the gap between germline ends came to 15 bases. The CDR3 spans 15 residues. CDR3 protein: CASSSRGGGNSPLHF. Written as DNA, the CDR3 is TGTGCCAGCAGCTCCCGAGGCGGAGGGAATTCACCCCTCCACTTT.

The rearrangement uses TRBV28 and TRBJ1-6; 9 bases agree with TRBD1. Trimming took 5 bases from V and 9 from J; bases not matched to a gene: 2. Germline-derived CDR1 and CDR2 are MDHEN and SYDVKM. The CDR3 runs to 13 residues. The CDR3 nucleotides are TGTGCCAGCAGTGGGACAGGGCTTTCACCCCTCCACTTT. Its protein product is CASSGTGLSPLHF.

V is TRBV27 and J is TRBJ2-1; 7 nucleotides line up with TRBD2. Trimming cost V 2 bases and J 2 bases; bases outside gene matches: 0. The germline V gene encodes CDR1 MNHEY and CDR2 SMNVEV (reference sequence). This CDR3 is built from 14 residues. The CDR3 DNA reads TGTGCCAGCAGTTTAGCGGGGGCCTACAATGAGCAGTTCTTC. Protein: CASSLAGAYNEQFF.

The CDR3 DNA follows: TGTGCCAGCAGTTCACCCAGAGCGGACAGGGTTGCTGAAGCTTTCTTT. It translates to CASSSPRADRVAEAFF. The V and J genes are TRBV28 and TRBJ1-1; TRBD1 matches at 8 bases. The CDR3 totals 16 residues. Germline CDR1 reads MDHEN; CDR2 reads SYDVKM. The J segment lost 6 bases and the V segment lost 4 bases, leaving 13 bases of the junction unmatched.

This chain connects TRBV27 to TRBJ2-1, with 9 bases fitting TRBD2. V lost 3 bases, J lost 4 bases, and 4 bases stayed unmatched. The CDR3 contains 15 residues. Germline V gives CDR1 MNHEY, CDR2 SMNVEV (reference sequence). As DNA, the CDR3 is TGTGCCAGCAGTTTCCTAGCGGGATGGTACAATGAGCAGTTCTTC. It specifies CASSFLAGWYNEQFF.

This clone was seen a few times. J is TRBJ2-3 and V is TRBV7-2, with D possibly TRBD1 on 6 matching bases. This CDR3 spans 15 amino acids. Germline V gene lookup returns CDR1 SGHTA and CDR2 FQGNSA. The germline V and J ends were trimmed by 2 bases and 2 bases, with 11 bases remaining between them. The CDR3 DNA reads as TGTGCCAGCAGCTTAAGAGGGGGAGCCACAGATACGCAGTATTTT. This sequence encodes CASSLRGGATDTQYF. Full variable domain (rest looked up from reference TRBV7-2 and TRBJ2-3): GAGVSQSPSNKVTEKGKDVELRCDPISGHTALYWYRQSLGQGLEFLIYFQGNSAPDKSGLPSDRFSAERTGGSVSTLTIQRTQQEDSAVYLCASSLRGGATDTQYFGPGTRLTVL.

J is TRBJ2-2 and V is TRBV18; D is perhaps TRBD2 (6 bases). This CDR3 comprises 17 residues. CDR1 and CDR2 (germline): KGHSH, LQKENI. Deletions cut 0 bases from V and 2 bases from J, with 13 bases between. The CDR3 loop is CASSPPAGYPNTGELFF. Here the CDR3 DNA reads TGTGCCAGCTCACCACCGGCGGGGTACCCTAACACCGGGGAGCTGTTTTTT.